This paragraph covers one T cell receptor (beta chain) sequence. Its specificity is unknown. The sample is drawn from a study of beta chain features in type 1 diabetes. Study background: There were approximately 100 million sorted cells examined across all samples. Findings and limits, study-wide: Among patients with Type 1 diabetes, TCRB CDR3s were moderately but significantly shorter in every one of the four CD4+ subsets. Any HLA effect on TCRB rearrangement was left unresolved by small sub-analyses.

Sorting produced populations that all topped 95% purity. The investigators reverse transcribed all of the isolated RNA, so they sequenced expressed TCRB transcripts. Clones were read by immunoSEQ multiplex PCR, and TCRdb kept only the in-frame ones, dropping some. The repertoire holds 310,000 or so clones, 7% to 10% seen once, with roughly 1% in the top ten. The V gene lost 5 bases and the J gene lost 4 bases, with 9 bases spanning the gap. Germline-derived CDR1 and CDR2 are SSHAT and FNYEAQ (reference sequence). The CDR3 runs to 13 residues. The chain couples TRBV7-7 to TRBJ1-3, with D perhaps matching TRBD1 (5 bases). The sequenced sample was central memory CD4+ T cells from blood. This TCR was recovered from a man aged 25 to 45 with type 1 diabetes. CDR3 coding DNA: TGTGCCAGCAGCCCGGGGGGAGGAAACACCATATATTTT. Translating it yields CASSPGGGNTIYF. The complete variable domain, with remaining parts taken from reference TRBV7-7 and TRBJ1-3, reads GAGVSQSPRYKVTKRGQDVTLRCDPISSHATLYWYQQALGQGPEFLTYFNYEAQPDKSGLPSDRFSAERPEGSISTLTIQRTEQRDSAMYRCASSPGGGNTIYFGEGSWLTVV.